The 11 T cell receptor beta chains below were found in one sample sequenced in a study of spatial heterogeneity in lung cancer. A single record per CDR3 protein comes from TCRdb applying MiXCR to the 5' RACE reads. In the table there are under 150,000 distinct CDR3 sequences, roughly an eighth of which are singletons. Time point indicated: blood at routine non-recurrence follow-up after resection. The authors sequenced whole RNA from tumor, nontumor lung or frozen PBMC without sorting. This sample comprised PBMCs, obtained at follow-up. The receptor source for this set is a male donor with early-stage non-small cell lung cancer.

The table lists this clonotype with a few counts. The chain links TRBV4-3 to TRBJ1-5, with D possibly TRBD1 on 6 matching bases. Trimming cost V 0 bases and J 4 bases, with 10 bases left between them. The germline CDR1 and CDR2 sequences are LGHNA and YSLEER. The CDR3 is 15 residues long. CDR3 DNA sequence: TGCGCCAGCAGCCAAGAGGCAGGGGTGAATCAGCCCCAGCATTTT. Translated, it gives CASSQEAGVNQPQHF.

This clonotype was counted a few times. V gene TRBV5-6 combines with J gene TRBJ1-5; 9 bases map to TRBD1. The junction had 3 bases not matched to a gene; V was cut back by 4 bases and J by 4 bases. The CDR3 loop spans 14 amino acids. In germline, CDR1 is SGHDT, CDR2 YYEEEE. The DNA for the CDR3 is TGTGCCAGCAGCGTGGGACAGGGTAATCAGCCCCAGCATTTT. Translation gives CASSVGQGNQPQHF.

This chain uses TRBV6-1 with TRBJ2-1; possible D gene TRBD2, 6 bases. The CDR3 is made up of 15 amino acids. V lost 6 bases to trimming and J lost 7 bases, with 19 bases between them. Germline V CDR1 and CDR2: MNHNS, SASEGT. The CDR3 loop is CASRSARSLANEQFF. For the CDR3, the DNA is TGTGCCAGCAGATCGGCTCGGTCCCTAGCGAATGAGCAGTTCTTC.

This clonotype showed up just once. The rearrangement links TRBV5-1 to TRBJ1-2; maybe TRBD1 (6 bases). From germline, CDR1 is SGHRS and CDR2 YFSETQ. The CDR3 is 14 amino acids. V was trimmed by 4 bases and J by 0 bases, leaving 10 bases between them. The CDR3 DNA is TGCGCCAGCAGCCACAGGGTAGCTAACTATGGCTACACCTTC. Amino acids: CASSHRVANYGYTF.

This clonotype was seen more than once but under ten times. This chain joins TRBV13 and TRBJ1-1, with D hard to call. Germline CDR1 reads PRHDT; CDR2 reads FYEKMQ (reference sequence). This CDR3 has 13 amino acids. The V end was cut by 3 bases, the J end by 6 bases, with 11 bases between. CDR3 amino acids: CASSFGISAEAFF. The CDR3 DNA reads TGTGCCAGCAGCTTTGGGATTTCCGCTGAAGCTTTCTTT.

This clonotype was found many times. The genes are TRBV4-2 and TRBJ2-3, with 8 nucleotides matching TRBD2. CDR1 LGHNA and CDR2 YNFKEQ come from the germline V gene. There are 14 residues in the CDR3. V dropped 4 bases and J dropped 5; count of bases not matched to a gene: 5. The CDR3 DNA is TGTGCCAGCAGCCCACGGGGGGGGGAAGATACGCAGTATTTT. This translates into CASSPRGGEDTQYF.

This chain uses TRBV7-9 with TRBJ1-4; D call uncertain. Germline CDR1 SEHNR, CDR2 FQNEAQ (reference sequence). Trimming took 1 base from V and 0 from J, leaving 6 bases between them. The CDR3 is made up of 15 amino acids. The CDR3 spells CASSLESATNEKLFF. The CDR3 DNA reads as TGTGCCAGCAGCTTAGAAAGTGCAACTAATGAAAAACTGTTTTTT.

The chain joins TRBV4-3 to TRBJ2-2; D is unresolved. V lost 3 bases and J lost 4, with 6 bases in between. Germline V gene data show CDR1 as LGHNA and CDR2 as YSLEER. The CDR3 has 13 amino acids. In nucleotides, the CDR3 is TGCGCCAGCAGCCAGACTCTCACCGGGGAGCTGTTTTTT. Protein: CASSQTLTGELFF.

This clonotype occurred many times. The genes are TRBV6-1 and TRBJ1-1; D is perhaps TRBD1 (6 bases). CDR3 length: 13 residues. Trimming cost V 7 bases and J 4 bases, with 13 bases left between them. In germline, CDR1 is MNHNS, CDR2 SASEGT. The CDR3 is CASTVTGFTEAFF. In nucleotides, the CDR3 is TGTGCCAGCACCGTTACAGGGTTCACTGAAGCTTTCTTT.

This clonotype was picked up many times. This sequence joins TRBV10-3 and TRBJ1-2; tentatively, D is TRBD1 (6 bases). Trimming took 5 bases from V and 4 from J, leaving 14 bases between them. The CDR3 has 14 residues. Germline V gene lookup returns CDR1 ENHRY and CDR2 SYGVKD. CDR3 coding DNA: TGTGCCATCAGTCAATCCGGGACAACCTATGGCTACACCTTC. It encodes CAISQSGTTYGYTF.

For the CDR3, the DNA is TGTGCCAGCAGTGAAGCAGGGAATGAAAAACTGTTTTTT. Protein product: CASSEAGNEKLFF. The chain has TRBV25-1 and TRBJ1-4; maybe TRBD1 (5 bases). The germline gives CDR1 MGHDK, CDR2 SYGVNS. CDR3 length: 13 amino acids. Trimming cost V 2 bases and J 5 bases, with 6 bases left between them.